This T cell receptor beta chain was observed in a study of cytomegalovirus exposure and HLA in healthy donors (dated by TCRdb to 2015 to 2018). At the level of the whole study: An earlier analysis of fewer than 750 of the donors reported about 260 Gb of sequence data and around 100 million unique TCR beta sequences obtained from about 179 million T cells. An early release that covered several hundred HLA-typed donors contained approximately 320 gigabases of sequencing data and some 87 million unique TCR sequences. Among the roughly 400 genotyped donors, 81% belonged to the genetic ancestry cluster associated with self-reported Caucasian donors. The study aimed to test whether signatures of past pathogen exposure could be identified by cataloging public T cell receptors. The T cell repertoires of 670 or so subjects were profiled by immunosequencing and related to cytomegalovirus serostatus. In addition to the first cohort of about 650 subjects, a separate validation cohort of approximately 130 different subjects was used. To predict cytomegalovirus infection status, the study combined high-throughput TCR immunosequencing, statistical association of individual TCRs with disease status, and machine learning. A later analysis re-analyzed previously published TCR beta repertoires from about 600 donors and added high-resolution HLA genotyping to study TCR occurrence patterns. The later analysis used no new phenotypic data to find candidate immune exposures, relying instead on TCR beta sequences and their occurrence across donors. An earlier analysis of 500 to 650 of the donors applied high-throughput TCR beta sequencing to assess whether each TCR beta V gene segment acted as functional or pseudogenic. Donor age, sex, ethnicity and CMV serostatus were compiled together with the repertoire data. In a later genetic analysis, genome-wide SNP genotypes for about three fifths of the roughly 670 donors were used, and that subset was treated as a discovery cohort. All discovery cohort repertoires had been generated on a single sequencing platform. HLA typing included class I and class II loci at four-digit resolution. The number of donors typed differed by locus, with about 620-630 for A, B, C, DRB1 and DQB1, around 500 for DQA1, nearly 610 for DPA1, and over 400 for DPB1. About five DR-DQ haplotypes were handled as single units for association and clustering because linkage in the cohort was strong. On average, roughly 240,000 unique TCR beta nucleotide sequences were sequenced per donor among 350 to 400 genotyped donors of the cohort, with roughly 20% of those sequences being non-productive.

Notes on this clone: Its antigen has not been determined.

Here is what the overall study found, with its caveats: In vitro tests confirmed that three of the cytomegalovirus-associated TCR beta chains recognize cytomegalovirus antigens. A further reported finding was that TCR beta sequences accurately predicted the HLA-A and HLA-B alleles for most subjects in the first cohort. A later analysis associated about 17,000 TCR beta sequences with specific HLA alleles at a false discovery rate of 0.05. The sequencing pipeline was judged likely to have produced a cluster of highly shared sequence variants as a technical artifact. In the study, some 180 TCR beta chains were listed as associated with cytomegalovirus. According to a later genetic analysis, donors in an Asian-associated ancestry cluster had fewer N-insertions in productive TCRs than the roughly 660-donor mean. In a later analysis, several top co-occurrence clusters were reported to appear linked to parvovirus B19, influenza, CMV and Epstein-Barr virus. According to the authors, the approach could potentially be generalized to other disease states and immunological phenotypes. Strong co-occurrence of HLA alleles, especially DR and DQ, made assigning TCR associations to individual alleles difficult. Some IMGT-functional V segments, including TRBV6-2 and TRBV6-3, could not be told apart with the 87-base-pair reads, so those segments were excluded. A later analysis found that most CMV-associated TCR beta chains appeared HLA-restricted, with HLA associations seemingly driven largely by CMV exposure. CMV serostatus was the only immune exposure information available for the cohort. Linkage disequilibrium might explain the correlated functional status among segregating V segments, but an unknown experimental factor could not be ruled out. Most TCR sequences were seen in very few donors, while some public TCRs were found in many individuals. V-gene and J-gene trimming of TCR beta chains was associated with a missense DCLRE1C variant in a later genetic analysis, and the association was replicated in an independent cohort. Presence/absence analyses assumed roughly uniform sequencing depth across donors, an assumption that may not hold. In a later analysis, the rate of TCR association differed among HLA loci, with DRB1 alleles having the most associated TCRs and HLA-C alleles having the fewest. Because counts were too low, about 18 rarely observed V segments, including chromosome 9 orphons, were excluded from the earlier analysis of 500 to 700 of the donors. Compared with equally common non-associated chains, HLA-associated TCR beta chains in a later analysis were more clonally expanded and had lower generation probabilities. Because some donors lacked HLA typing at each locus, the association tests relied only on the typed subset. In an earlier analysis of some 540 of the donors, most TCR beta V segments appeared in productive rearrangements about 87% or about 30% of the time, broadly matching IMGT annotations. The classifier was reported to diagnose cytomegalovirus status with high specificity and sensitivity in both the original cohort and the validation cohort. Only TCR beta chains were sequenced in this cohort, and the absence of alpha or paired-chain data limited detectable features.

The library came from the immunoSEQ multiplex PCR assay. The multiplex PCR relied on a mix of 60 forward primers for TCR Vbeta segments and 13 reverse primers for TCR Jbeta segments. A multiplex PCR assay on genomic DNA amplified the CDR3 region of rearranged TCR beta genes. Amplified TCR beta libraries were sequenced as 87-base-pair reads on the Illumina HiSeq System. Per the source publication's procedure: A later analysis tallied 80 million to 95 million unique TCR beta chains across the roughly 610 repertoires, and about 10 million of those chains were shared by two or more donors. A nearest-neighbor algorithm error-corrected the raw reads and collapsed the reads into unique sequences, merging closely related sequences to remove PCR and sequencing errors. CDR3 sequences were aligned to IMGT reference sequences to assign V, D and J gene segments. For a sequence to be retained, a match of at least six nucleotides to both a V gene segment and a J gene segment was required. Rearrangements were called productive when the CDR3 lacked stop codons and stayed in frame with V and J; all others were non-productive. CDR3 was defined by IMGT convention, running from the second conserved V-encoded cysteine to the conserved J-encoded phenylalanine. The earlier analysis of fewer than 750 of the donors excluded sequences that lacked an unambiguous match to a single V gene segment. An earlier analysis of fewer than 750 of the donors called V segments functional above 56.7% productive rearrangements and segregating when the between-donor standard deviation exceeded 5%. A statistical classification framework was built for diagnosing cytomegalovirus status from the catalog of TCR beta chain sequences. In a later analysis, V and J genes were assigned by comparing TCR nucleotide sequences against IMGT/GENE-DB human TR gene sequences. In a later analysis, CDR3 sequences and most-parsimonious VDJ recombination scenarios were assigned using the TCRdist pipeline. In a later analysis, each TCR beta chain was defined by its CDR3 amino acid sequence together with its V-gene family, and reads lacking a unique V-gene family were excluded. As a way to deal with suspected cross-contamination and a sequencing artifact, a later analysis dropped over 550 nucleotide sequences that were highly shared and had low generation probability. A later analysis calculated a clonal expansion index for each public chain from normalized within-repertoire ranks of inferred template counts. Generation probabilities in a later analysis came from a VDJ recombination model fitted to out-of-frame rearrangements, and those results were checked against IGoR. In a later analysis, hypergeometric tests were used to score TCR-TCR, TCR-HLA and TCR-CMV co-occurrence, with a repertoire-size bias correction applied to TCR pairs. To estimate false discovery rates, a later analysis permuted the HLA or CMV assignments 20 times. In a later analysis, co-occurring TCRs were grouped with DBSCAN, and TCRdist sequence similarity was added when clustering was performed within HLA-allele-positive subsets. For co-occurrence clustering, repertoires with fewer than 30,000 or more than 120,000 public chains were excluded, along with five or six repertoires with anomalous nucleotide sharing. TCRdb holds this immuneACCESS table with in-frame rearrangements only. Some clones are missing; in checked studies, unresolved V genes explain under half, and the rest has no known cause. V, J and clone size were drawn from that table, and D and trimming were deduced from the DNA. The table for this sample shows 96,000 or so clones. Around 3.4% of the sample lies in the top ten.

The cohort comprised approximately 700 healthy bone marrow donors. All cohort members were sampled while nominally healthy, although unrecorded immune exposures were likely present. The donor tested CMV seronegative, placing the donor among the 350 or so seronegative members of the cohort. A peripheral blood sample was collected from each donor, and TCR beta sequencing was performed on peripheral blood mononuclear cells. Genomic DNA was extracted from the blood cell samples with the Qiagen DNeasy Blood Extraction Kit. V lost 5 bases and J lost 6 bases, and the count of bases not matched to a germline gene is 5. The CDR1 and CDR2 encoded by the germline V gene (reference sequence) are MNHNY and SVGAGI. The CDR3 spans 14 residues, from the cysteine through the phenylalanine. Only the CDR3 part of the read is kept: 42 bases, read in frame from the first base.

The sequenced material came from PBMCs. The rearranged segments are TRBV6-6 and TRBJ1-5, with 9 bases in between that match TRBD1. The origin of this receptor is a young woman in good health and CMV-seronegative. The CDR3 reads CASSGGQGGQPQHF. The sequenced DNA: TGTGCCAGCAGTGGGGGACAGGGTGGTCAGCCCCAGCATTTT.